This T cell receptor (beta chain) was recovered during a study of cytomegalovirus exposure and HLA in healthy donors. Study in general: Previous work identified 95 million to 120 million unique TCR beta sequences from around 200 million T cells. Some 85 million unique TCRs, all from HLA-typed donors, were included in an early release of the data. The study, taken as a whole, reports: Researchers reportedly found TCR beta sequences accurately predicted most subjects' HLA-A and HLA-B alleles.

Participants comprised healthy donors of bone marrow. The PCR was carried out with 60 Vbeta primers and 13 Jbeta primers. Sequenced by immunoSEQ multiplex PCR; TCRdb stores in-frame clones only, minus some. The profile shows around 150,000 clones, approximately 80% of them singletons. With respect to this clone: Antigen specificity is unknown.

The sequence derives from a man over 45 in good health and CMV-seropositive. The specimen was PBMCs.

The CDR3 DNA reads as TGTGCCAGCAGCTTAGTTGGCGGGGGGGTTGGGGCCAACGTCCTGACTTTC. Translation gives CASSLVGGGVGANVLTF. V is TRBV7-2 and J is TRBJ2-6, with 9 positions matching TRBD2. Trimming removed 1 base from V and 3 bases from J; junction bases left unmatched: 4. This CDR3 has 17 residues. CDR1 and CDR2 (germline): SGHTA, FQGNSA.